This TCR beta chain was recorded in a study of post-analysis software for immune sequencing data. Study observations and caveats: When patients were compared with controls, a handful of TRBV segments were more frequent, TRBV5-6, TRBV5-1 and TRBV20-1 among them. Analysis by F measure revealed that same-batch samples clustered strongly together.

On this clonotype itself: Its antigen is as yet unknown.

TCR beta libraries were prepared from cDNA with unique molecular identifiers. Around 500,000 cDNA molecules were obtained from about 0.98 to 11 million T cells. A single record per CDR3 protein comes from TCRdb applying MiXCR to the PCR reads. The sample lists 750,000 to 950,000 distinct CDR3 sequences, about 50% seen once, with 4% to 5.5% in the top ten. Trimming took off 7 bases at V and 6 bases at J, with 18 bases between the two ends. The CDR3 is 14 amino acids. This clonotype was obtained from a girl aged 10-17 years with multiple sclerosis. Sequenced input: blood. The chain carries TRBV12-3 or TRBV12-4 and TRBJ1-1; TRBD1 might be the D (5 bases). CDR3 amino acids: CASKRGNQVPEAFF. The DNA for the CDR3 is TGTGCCAGCAAACGGGGGAACCAGGTTCCTGAAGCTTTCTTT.